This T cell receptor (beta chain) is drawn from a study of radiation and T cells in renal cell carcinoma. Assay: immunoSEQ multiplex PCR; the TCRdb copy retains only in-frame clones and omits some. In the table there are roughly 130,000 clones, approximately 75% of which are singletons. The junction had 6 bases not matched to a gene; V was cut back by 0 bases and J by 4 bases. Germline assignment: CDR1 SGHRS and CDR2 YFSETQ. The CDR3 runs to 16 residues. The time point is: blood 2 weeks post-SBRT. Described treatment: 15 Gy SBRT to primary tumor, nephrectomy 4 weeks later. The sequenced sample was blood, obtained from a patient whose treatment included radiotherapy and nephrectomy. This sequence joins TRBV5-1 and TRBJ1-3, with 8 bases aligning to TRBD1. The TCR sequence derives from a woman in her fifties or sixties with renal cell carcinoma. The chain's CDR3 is CASSLAWGQAGNTIYF. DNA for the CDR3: TGCGCCAGCAGCTTGGCCTGGGGACAGGCCGGAAACACCATATATTTT.